The 27 T cell receptor beta chains reported below all come from one sample, sequenced in a study of T cell responses to AZD1222 COVID-19 vaccine. Sequenced by immunoSEQ multiplex PCR; TCRdb stores in-frame clones only, minus some. The repertoire holds 100,000 to 150,000 clones, roughly nine tenths seen once, with less than 30% in the top ten. Sequencing was performed on peripheral blood, taken on day 0 of AZD1222 vaccination. The receptors here all came from an adult in good health.

This clone was counted once. The gene calls are TRBV12-3 or TRBV12-4 and TRBJ2-7, with D possibly matching TRBD2 (5 bases). Trimming shortened V by 10 bases and J by 5 bases, and 12 bases separated the two germline ends. CDR3 length: 11 residues. CDR3 DNA sequence: TGTGCCACTGGAGTCGGGAACGAGCAGTACTTC. It translates to CATGVGNEQYF.

V and J are TRBV23-1 and TRBJ1-3; D unclear. TRBV23-1 is an ORF for which the function is uncertain. The CDR3 has 15 residues. V was shortened by 1 base and J by 0 bases, with 7 bases between the two germline ends. CDR3 protein: CASSQWRASGNTIYF. For the CDR3, the DNA is TGCGCCAGCAGTCAATGGAGGGCCTCTGGAAACACCATATATTTT.

This clone was detected only a few times. This chain connects TRBV19 to TRBJ1-1; TRBD1 matches 10 bases. From germline, CDR1 is LNHDA and CDR2 SQIVND (reference sequence). Unmatched junction bases numbered 19, after V lost 5 bases and J lost 4 bases. The CDR3 sequence is 19 residues long. This CDR3 is CASSLTLGQGRPLGTEAFF. Here the CDR3 DNA reads TGTGCCAGTAGTCTCACCCTGGGACAGGGGCGACCTTTGGGCACTGAAGCTTTCTTT.

This rearrangement joins TRBV20-1 to TRBJ2-1, with D perhaps being TRBD1 or TRBD2 (5 bases each). CDR1 is DFQATT, CDR2 SNEGSKA, per germline (reference sequence). V was clipped by 0 bases and J by 10 bases, with 7 bases between them. This CDR3 spans 11 amino acids. The CDR3 region is CSARDWGEQFF. In DNA form, the CDR3 reads TGCAGTGCTAGAGATTGGGGGGAGCAGTTCTTC.

The chain employs TRBV7-9 and TRBJ1-6; D perhaps matches TRBD1 (6 bases). With 2 bases removed from V and 7 bases from J, the gap between germline ends came to 21 bases. The CDR3 is made up of 18 amino acids. From germline, CDR1 is SEHNR and CDR2 FQNEAQ (reference sequence). For the CDR3, the DNA is TGTGCCAGCAGCTTAAATCAGGGGCCTGGCGGAAGAAATTCACCCCTCCACTTT. It codes for CASSLNQGPGGRNSPLHF.

The genes are TRBV5-6 and TRBJ1-1, with TRBD1 as a possible D gene (5 bases). V shed 5 bases and J shed 1 base, with 18 bases lying between them. Germline V CDR1 and CDR2: SGHDT, YYEEEE. There are 16 residues in the CDR3. The CDR3 protein is CASRPGVRPWNTEAFF. The CDR3 DNA reads TGTGCCAGCAGACCGGGGGTGAGACCCTGGAACACTGAAGCTTTCTTT.

This chain joins TRBV18 and TRBJ2-1; the D is unclear. CDR3 length equals 16 residues. V lost 0 bases, J lost 0 bases, and 9 bases lay in between. Germline CDR1 and CDR2: KGHSH and LQKENI. The CDR3 nucleotides are TGTGCCAGCTCACCACCGCTCCAGCCCTCCTACAATGAGCAGTTCTTC. This sequence encodes CASSPPLQPSYNEQFF.

In its sample, this clone was seen once. The chain is built from TRBV11-3 and TRBJ2-7; D unresolved. This CDR3 contains 14 residues. V shed 0 bases and J shed 6 bases, with 12 bases lying between them. Germline V gives CDR1 SGHNT, CDR2 YENEEA. CDR3 amino acids: CASSLEARNSEQYF. The DNA of the CDR3 is TGTGCCAGCAGCTTAGAAGCCAGAAATAGCGAGCAGTACTTC.

The genes are TRBV7-2 and TRBJ2-5; D is unclear. Germline-derived CDR1 and CDR2 are SGHTA and FQGNSA. V was clipped by 5 bases and J by 2 bases, with 9 bases between them. The CDR3 sequence is 13 residues long. The CDR3 nucleotides read TGTGCCAGCAGCACGGCGATACAAGAGACCCAGTACTTC. This codes for CASSTAIQETQYF.

DNA for the CDR3: TGTGCCAGCAGTGGCCAGGACGATAACTATGGCTACACCTTC. Protein sequence: CASSGQDDNYGYTF. J is TRBJ1-2 and V is TRBV2; D is ambiguous. Trimming cost V 4 bases and J 1 base, with 10 bases left between them. Germline lookup yields CDR1 SNHLY and CDR2 FYNNEI. The CDR3 length is 14 residues.

The J gene is TRBJ2-1, the V gene TRBV18; D gene uncertain. V was cut by 4 bases and J by 7 bases, with 14 bases left in between. Germline V gene sequence: CDR1 KGHSH, CDR2 LQKENI. CDR3 length: 14 residues. The CDR3 nucleotides are TGTGCCAGCTCACTGGGTCGAATTTTTAATGAGCAGTTCTTC. Its translation is CASSLGRIFNEQFF.

This clone was counted a single time. This sequence joins TRBV27 and TRBJ1-2; possible D gene TRBD1, 6 bases. This CDR3 is built from 14 residues. CDR1 is MNHEY and CDR2 is SMNVEV in the germline V gene (reference sequence). V was clipped by 3 bases and J by 0 bases, with 8 bases between them. The CDR3 DNA is TGTGCCAGCAGTTTGGGGGGCGCTAACTATGGCTACACCTTC. Translating it yields CASSLGGANYGYTF.

This clone was seen just once. The V call is TRBV9, the J call TRBJ2-7; D may be TRBD1 or TRBD2 (6 bases each). Trimming cost V 3 bases and J 6 bases, with 19 bases left between them. CDR1 is SGDLS and CDR2 is YYNGEE in the germline V gene. This CDR3 region has 15 residues. The CDR3 sequence: CASSAGDIGRGEQYF. DNA for the CDR3: TGTGCCAGCAGCGCCGGGGACATCGGGAGAGGCGAGCAGTACTTC.

The chain employs TRBV27 and TRBJ2-1; 15 nucleotides line up with TRBD2. CDR1 and CDR2 (germline): MNHEY, SMNVEV (reference sequence). The CDR3 is 18 amino acids. The J segment lost 0 bases and the V segment lost 5 bases, leaving 5 bases of the junction unmatched. The CDR3 reads CASSDGTSGRFSYNEQFF. The CDR3 nucleotides are TGTGCCAGCAGTGACGGGACTAGCGGGAGGTTCTCCTACAATGAGCAGTTCTTC.

V is TRBV18 and J is TRBJ1-5; TRBD1 might be the D (5 bases). Trimming stripped 6 bases from V and 5 bases from J, with 17 bases between. CDR3 size: 15 residues. Germline values: CDR1 KGHSH, CDR2 LQKENI. CDR3 protein: CASSSQGGKDQPQHF. The DNA for the CDR3 is TGTGCCAGCTCGTCCCAGGGAGGAAAGGATCAGCCCCAGCATTTT.

The chain has TRBV7-9 and TRBJ2-7, with D perhaps being TRBD1 or TRBD2 (6 bases each). CDR1 is SEHNR, CDR2 FQNEAQ, per germline (reference sequence). V dropped 5 bases and J dropped 9 bases, with 23 bases sitting between them. The CDR3 has 15 residues. DNA of the CDR3: TGTGCCAGCAGCCAAATTAGTCCCGGGGGCAATCGGCAGTACTTC. Its protein product is CASSQISPGGNRQYF. Full variable domain (missing parts from reference TRBV7-9 and TRBJ2-7): DTGVSQNPRHKITKRGQNVTFRCDPISEHNRLYWYRQTLGQGPEFLTYFQNEAQLEKSRLLSDRFSAERPKGSFSTLEIQRTEQGDSAMYLCASSQISPGGNRQYFGPGTRLTVT.

The rearrangement uses TRBV28 and TRBJ2-7, with D uncertain. The V gene's germline CDR1 is MDHEN and CDR2 SYDVKM. V dropped 4 bases and J dropped 0 bases, with 1 base sitting between them. The CDR3 consists of 11 residues. CDR3 in amino acids: CASSSSYEQYF. The CDR3 DNA reads as TGTGCCAGCAGTTCCTCCTACGAGCAGTACTTC.

The chain joins TRBV29-1 to TRBJ2-7, with 9 bases fitting TRBD1. With 6 bases clipped from V and 3 bases from J, the junction kept 3 bases outside the gene matches. The length of the CDR3 is 12 residues. CDR1 and CDR2 from the germline V gene are SQVTM and ANQGSEA. CDR3 nucleotides: TGCAGCGTGGGACAGGGAAGCTACGAGCAGTACTTC. It is translated as CSVGQGSYEQYF.

This clone has a handful of counts. The gene calls are TRBV2 and TRBJ2-3, with 10 nucleotides matching TRBD2. V trimming: 2 bases; J trimming: 0 bases; junction bases outside the gene matches: 5. This CDR3 spans 17 amino acids. Germline lookup yields CDR1 SNHLY and CDR2 FYNNEI. This CDR3 is CASSELGLAKSTDTQYF. For the CDR3, the DNA is TGTGCCAGCAGTGAATTGGGACTAGCGAAAAGCACAGATACGCAGTATTTT.

CDR3 sequence: CASSQGPNEQFF. The DNA of the CDR3 is TGTGCCAGCAGCCAAGGCCCCAATGAGCAGTTCTTC. The chain couples TRBV3-1 (or the pseudogene TRBV3-2) to TRBJ2-1, with D hard to call. Trimming removed 1 base from V and 6 bases from J, with 4 bases in between. This CDR3 region has 12 residues. Looked up from germline, CDR1 is LGHDT and CDR2 is YNNKEL (reference sequence).

DNA for the CDR3: TGTGCCAGCTCACCAAGACAGGGAGTTTCTAACAACTATGGCTACACCTTC. Protein sequence: CASSPRQGVSNNYGYTF. The rearrangement joins TRBV18 to TRBJ1-2, with 7 bases aligning to TRBD1. Germline lookup yields CDR1 KGHSH and CDR2 LQKENI. The CDR3 has 17 residues. V gave up 2 bases and J gave up 2 bases; unmatched junction bases: 11.

The chain recombines TRBV29-1 with TRBJ2-7; 7 nucleotides line up with TRBD1. Germline trimming cut 8 bases from V and 2 bases from J; bases unmatched to any gene: 9. The germline V gene has CDR1 SQVTM and CDR2 ANQGSEA. CDR3 size: 13 residues. CDR3 in amino acids: CSTTGVNPYEQYF. CDR3 nucleotide sequence: TGCAGCACAACAGGGGTAAACCCCTACGAGCAGTACTTC.

This clone came up a few times. The V and J genes are TRBV2 and TRBJ2-3; a possible D gene is TRBD2 (7 bases). Trimming took off 6 bases at V and 1 base at J, with 20 bases between the two ends. This CDR3 contains 17 residues. Germline CDR1 SNHLY, CDR2 FYNNEI. CDR3 residues: CASSAINAGAGTDTQYF. DNA for the CDR3: TGTGCCAGCAGCGCAATAAACGCGGGGGCCGGCACAGATACGCAGTATTTT.

The chain couples TRBV28 to TRBJ1-2; D is perhaps TRBD1 (6 bases). The V end was cut by 2 bases, the J end by 7 bases, with 14 bases between. Germline loops: CDR1 MDHEN, CDR2 SYDVKM. The CDR3 totals 14 residues. This CDR3 reads CASSLGTGFFGYTF. CDR3 in DNA: TGTGCCAGCAGTTTAGGAACAGGGTTCTTTGGCTACACCTTC.

The chain couples TRBV7-4 to TRBJ1-5; TRBD1 is a possible D gene (5 bases). This CDR3 is built from 16 residues. Trimming took off 2 bases at V and 3 bases at J, with 14 bases between the two ends. Germline values: CDR1 SGHVT, CDR2 SQSDAQ. The CDR3 here is CASSLLPGKTNQPQHF. The CDR3 region has the DNA TGTGCCAGCAGCTTACTTCCAGGGAAGACCAATCAGCCCCAGCATTTT.

The chain links TRBV14 to TRBJ2-2; D remains unclear. V was trimmed by 6 bases and J by 3 bases, leaving 14 bases between them. CDR1 is SGHDN, CDR2 FVKESK, per germline. There are 15 residues in the CDR3. As DNA, the CDR3 is TGTGCCAGCAGTCGAAAGTTCGCGGACACCGGGGAGCTGTTTTTT. This translates into CASSRKFADTGELFF.

The chain employs TRBV27 and TRBJ1-2, with D perhaps TRBD1 (5 bases). The CDR3 covers 12 residues. Between the trimmed V and J ends, which lost 4 bases and 4 bases, there was a span of 7 bases. Per germline, CDR1 MNHEY and CDR2 SMNVEV (reference sequence). CDR3 DNA: TGTGCCAGCAGTTCTGACAGCTATGGCTACACCTTC. Its protein product is CASSSDSYGYTF.